Each of the 2 T cell receptor beta chains below was sequenced from the same sample in a study of T cells in localized non-small cell lung cancer. This table comes from immunoSEQ multiplex PCR, and its TCRdb copy is limited to in-frame clones, with some not included. Of tens of thousands of clones in the sample, roughly 92% were seen once. The sequencing here drew on peripheral blood, taken before any cancer treatment. All receptors come from a female donor older than 55 with stage I lung adenocarcinoma.

CDR3 coding DNA: TGTGCCAGCAGTGACTTTTACGGACGTAACACCGGGGAGCTGTTTTTT. As protein: CASSDFYGRNTGELFF. The gene calls are TRBV2 and TRBJ2-2; D gene uncertain. Germline assignment: CDR1 SNHLY and CDR2 FYNNEI. The CDR3 consists of 16 residues. The ends were cut back, 3 bases at V and 2 bases at J, with 13 bases in the middle.

The chain has TRBV14 and TRBJ1-4; no reliable D call. Trimming cost V 2 bases and J 8 bases, with 15 bases left between them. The germline V gene has CDR1 SGHDN and CDR2 FVKESK. The length of the CDR3 is 15 residues. CDR3 sequence reads: CASSQRWQGREKLFF. The CDR3 DNA reads as TGTGCCAGCAGCCAAAGATGGCAAGGACGCGAAAAACTGTTTTTT.